Included here is one TCR beta chain sequence, with context. Its cognate antigen has yet to be identified. Base qualities were left out, and no much larger clone turns up one base away. The time point label here, explained by the study, means: cycle 2 day 1 (C2D1) of nivolumab. Relapse after autologous stem cell transplantation had occurred in all trial patients, and cohorts A, B and C were distinguished by prior brentuximab vedotin exposure. The trial cohort was composed of about 58 patients with relapsed/refractory classical Hodgkin lymphoma, for whom complete response, partial response or progressive disease was recorded as best overall response. Trial patients were treated with single-agent nivolumab in the multi-cohort phase II CheckMate 205 trial. An independent review committee assessed best overall response using the 2007 International Working Group response criteria. PBMCs from the trial were collected at three points: immediately before nivolumab initiation (C1D1), and during therapy at cycle 2 day 1 and cycle 4 day 1. Peripheral blood was collected in 8 mL Vacutainer Cell Preparation Tubes, from which PBMCs were isolated by centrifugation and then cryopreserved.

The data belong to a study of PD-1 blockade in classical Hodgkin lymphoma (dated by TCRdb to about 2020). Study-wide context: Nivolumab dosing was 3 mg/kg intravenously every 2 weeks, continuing until either disease progression or unacceptable toxicity. A peripheral blood immune signature of response to PD-1 blockade in classical Hodgkin lymphoma was defined using TCR beta sequencing and CyTOF. The paper's findings and limits, for the study overall: By C4D1, a significant rise was seen in CD4+ TCR diversity but not in CD8+ TCR diversity (p=0.0027 vs p=0.16), and the rise was most apparent among complete responders (p=0.02). Trial patients with a complete response had baseline diversity similar to that of newly diagnosed patients, while partial responders and progressors had significantly lower diversity. Baseline TCR diversity was reported to be lower in newly diagnosed patients than in healthy donors and to be lower still in relapsed/refractory patients. Diversity was lower in patients who began nivolumab less than 1 year after ASCT, so these patients were left out of later analyses to avoid confounding by immune reconstitution. The study was limited to a single clinical trial cohort, and causes of repertoire differences, possibly disease activity or prior therapy, remained undefined.

Trimming takes 6 bases off V and 0 bases off J; junction bases not matched to a gene: 7. Its CDR3 holds 15 amino acids, cysteine through phenylalanine. This entry keeps only the CDR3 DNA: 45 bases, framed from base 1. CDR1 SGHRS and CDR2 YFSETQ are derived from the germline V gene. Genomic DNA was extracted with the Qiagen DNeasy kit from unsorted PBMCs and from negatively selected CD4+ and CD8+ fractions. Using primers that anneal to V and J segments, immunoSEQ multiplex PCR amplified the TCR beta CDR3 regions. Amplification bias was minimized using a synthetic immune receptor repertoire, and residual bias was removed computationally after sequencing. On the study's bioinformatics: Custom Python scripts were used to quantify repertoire diversity as the Shannon entropy index. Unsorted, CD4+ and CD8+ repertoires were analyzed separately, except for combined analyses in which CD4+ and CD8+ sequences were merged in silico. A clone counted as expanded when the clone's frequency after treatment rose at least 2-fold relative to C1D1, and clones undetected at baseline were given a pseudocount of 0.5. Singleton clones were defined as clones with 0 or 1 copy at C1D1, and non-singleton clones were defined as clones with 2 or more copies. By matching protein sequences in sorted samples from the same patient, clones expanded in unsorted samples were annotated as CD4+, CD8+ or unknown. Wilcoxon tests on paired samples were used to test changes in diversity from C1D1 to C4D1. This is the immuneACCESS table as TCRdb keeps it, with only in-frame sequences that have V and J called. A part of the clones is gone; compared with another copy, unresolved V genes explain less than half, and the rest is unexplained. That table supplies the V and J calls and clone size; D and trimming were determined from the DNA. Here the sample has 95,000 to 100,000 clones; around 88% occur a single time. Around 7% of the sample comes from the top ten.

Rearrangement joined TRBV5-1 to TRBJ2-5; TRBD1 fits 8 bases in the junction. This specimen consisted of peripheral blood mononuclear cells (PBMCs), obtained before the second cycle of nivolumab. The receptor's source is a human donor with classical Hodgkin lymphoma. CDR3 reads: CASTGTGPYQETQYF. DNA sequence: TGCGCCAGCACAGGGACAGGACCGTACCAAGAGACCCAGTACTTC.